The 5 T cell receptor beta chains presented below share a single source sample, sequenced in a study of OX40 agonist ivuxolimab in advanced cancers. The table came from immunoSEQ multiplex PCR; TCRdb's copy has only in-frame clones and leaves some out. The table includes some 62,000 clones, less than 95% detected once. Specimen: CD4+ or CD8+ T cells sorted from blood, collected in a trial of the OX40 agonist ivuxolimab. Every receptor here comes from an adult with an advanced solid tumor such as melanoma, head and neck, liver or kidney cancer.

The table lists this clone with a count of one. The chain recombines TRBV11-1 with TRBJ1-2, with a weak D call TRBD1 (5 bases). Looked up from germline, CDR1 is SGHAT and CDR2 is FQDESV (reference sequence). The germline V and J ends were trimmed by 5 bases and 7 bases, with 20 bases remaining between them. The CDR3 is made up of 15 amino acids. CDR3 sequence: CASSPQRGTEFGYTF. The CDR3 coding sequence is TGTGCCAGCAGCCCCCAACGGGGGACTGAGTTTGGCTACACCTTC.

This chain joins TRBV28 and TRBJ1-5; D remains unclear. Germline CDR1 MDHEN, CDR2 SYDVKM. The V end lost 3 bases, the J end lost 4 bases, and 7 bases lay between the germline ends. The CDR3 sequence is 13 residues long. CDR3 sequence (DNA): TGTGCCAGCAGTTTGAGTGGAAATCAGCCCCAGCATTTT. It translates to CASSLSGNQPQHF. The whole variable domain, filled in from reference TRBV28 and TRBJ1-5, reads DVKVTQSSRYLVKRTGEKVFLECVQDMDHENMFWYRQDPGLGLRLIYFSYDVKMKEKGDIPEGYSVSREKKERFSLILESASTNQTSMYLCASSLSGNQPQHFGDGTRLSIL.

The V call is TRBV6-1, the J call TRBJ2-7, with unresolved D. The length of the CDR3 is 15 residues. CDR1 and CDR2 (germline): MNHNS, SASEGT. Trimming pared 2 bases from V and 2 bases from J, leaving 13 bases between. Written as DNA, the CDR3 is TGTGCCAGCAGTGAATTATCGAGTACTACCTACGAGCAGTACTTC. The encoded protein is CASSELSSTTYEQYF.

This chain links TRBV4-1 with TRBJ2-1; the match to TRBD2 covers 12 bases. CDR3 length: 15 amino acids. CDR1 and CDR2 (germline): MGHRA, YSYEKL. The ends lost 4 bases at V and 9 bases at J; junction bases unmatched: 7. The CDR3 here is CASSPSGLAGFEQFF. The DNA of the CDR3 is TGCGCCAGCAGCCCTAGCGGACTAGCGGGATTTGAGCAGTTCTTC.

CDR3 DNA sequence: TGTGCCAGCAGTGAACCCCAGGGGGCGGAACTCAATGAGCAGTTCTTC. Its protein product is CASSEPQGAELNEQFF. The V and J genes are TRBV25-1 and TRBJ2-1; TRBD1 agrees at 8 bases. This CDR3 comprises 16 residues. Per germline, CDR1 MGHDK and CDR2 SYGVNS. V lost 2 bases, J lost 6 bases, and 9 bases stayed unmatched. Combining the CDR3 with reference TRBV25-1 and TRBJ2-1 gives the whole variable domain EADIYQTPRYLVIGTGKKITLECSQTMGHDKMYWYQQDPGMELHLIHYSYGVNSTEKGDLSSESTVSRIRTEHFPLTLESARPSHTSQYLCASSEPQGAELNEQFFGPGTRLTVL.